A selection of T cell receptor beta chains follows, all from one sample in a study of blood T cell repertoires in COVID-19. Method: immunoSEQ multiplex PCR; TCRdb's copy keeps in-frame clones and lacks some. The data contain about 130,000 clones, 84% of them seen just once; the ten biggest clones take up less than 15%. Material for sequencing was peripheral blood. The origin of the receptors is an older woman with acute or convalescent COVID-19. CDR3s include the opening cysteine and the closing phenylalanine or tryptophan. Each record gives: D gene, CDR3 length, J gene, V gene, clone size, CDR3 protein, CDR3 DNA. The D gene is left open where the match is weak. Clone size is not always given. Where it is, it says once, few, many or a class for expanded clones.

D: TRBD2; length: 15; J: TRBJ2-7; V: TRBV11-2; size: -; CDR3: CASSLGGLAQYEQYF; DNA: TGTGCCAGCAGCTTAGGGGGACTAGCCCAATACGAGCAGTACTTC
D: TRBD1; length: 13; J: TRBJ1-3; V: TRBV6-6; size: few; CDR3: CASTGTGGNTIYF; DNA: TGTGCCAGCACCGGGACAGGGGGAAACACCATATATTTT
D: -; length: 14; J: TRBJ1-1; V: TRBV19; size: -; CDR3: CASSIGTLTTEAFF; DNA: TGTGCCAGTAGTATTGGGACACTAACCACTGAAGCTTTCTTT
D: TRBD1; length: 12; J: TRBJ1-1; V: TRBV24-1; size: few; CDR3: CATGQGETEAFF; DNA: TGTGCCACCGGACAGGGGGAGACTGAAGCTTTCTTT
D: -; length: 14; J: TRBJ1-2; V: TRBV3-1/TRBV3-2; size: few; CDR3: CASSPLDTSYGYTF; DNA: TGTGCCAGCAGCCCACTAGACACGAGCTATGGCTACACCTTC
D: -; length: 16; J: TRBJ1-6; V: TRBV5-1; size: -; CDR3: CASTYDGSSYNSPLHF; DNA: TGCGCCAGCACCTACGACGGGAGCTCCTATAATTCACCCCTCCACTTT
D: TRBD1; length: 14; J: TRBJ1-2; V: TRBV2; size: -; CDR3: CASSSDRATYGYTF; DNA: TGTGCCAGCAGTTCAGACAGGGCTACTTATGGCTACACCTTC
D: -; length: 13; J: TRBJ1-2; V: TRBV30; size: -; CDR3: CAWSPAANYGYTF; DNA: TGTGCCTGGAGCCCCGCGGCTAACTATGGCTACACCTTC
D: -; length: 13; J: TRBJ2-7; V: TRBV7-9; size: -; CDR3: CASSRRGRYEQYF; DNA: TGTGCCAGCAGCCGCAGGGGGAGGTACGAGCAGTACTTC
D: -; length: 15; J: TRBJ1-6; V: TRBV27; size: -; CDR3: CASSPLDSYNSPLHF; DNA: TGTGCCAGCAGTCCCCTAGACAGCTATAATTCACCCCTCCACTTT
D: TRBD1; length: 16; J: TRBJ1-5; V: TRBV7-9; size: -; CDR3: CASSPIGTVSNQPQHF; DNA: TGTGCCAGCAGCCCTATTGGGACAGTTAGCAATCAGCCCCAGCATTTT
D: TRBD1; length: 11; J: TRBJ2-7; V: TRBV20-1; size: few; CDR3: CSARQGREQYF; DNA: TGCAGTGCTCGACAGGGGAGGGAGCAGTACTTC
D: -; length: 15; J: TRBJ1-1; V: TRBV3-1/TRBV3-2; size: -; CDR3: CASSLTVQGKGEAFF; DNA: TGTGCCAGCAGCCTTACCGTACAGGGTAAGGGTGAAGCTTTCTTT
D: TRBD1; length: 15; J: TRBJ1-6; V: TRBV11-2; size: -; CDR3: CASSLTGTGNSPLHF; DNA: TGTGCCAGCAGCCTTACCGGGACAGGGAATTCACCCCTCCACTTT
D: -; length: 12; J: TRBJ1-1; V: TRBV12-3/TRBV12-4; size: few; CDR3: CASSSGGRGAFF; DNA: TGTGCCAGCAGTTCCGGGGGGAGAGGAGCTTTCTTT
D: -; length: 16; J: TRBJ1-1; V: TRBV5-1; size: -; CDR3: CASSLGQGTGSTEAFF; DNA: TGCGCCAGCAGCTTAGGGCAGGGGACGGGGAGCACTGAAGCTTTCTTT
D: -; length: 14; J: TRBJ1-6; V: TRBV10-2; size: -; CDR3: CASSIGGRNSPLHF; DNA: TGCGCCAGCAGTATCGGGGGTCGAAATTCACCCCTCCACTTT
D: TRBD1; length: 13; J: TRBJ1-1; V: TRBV12-3/TRBV12-4; size: -; CDR3: CASRRDRDAEAFF; DNA: TGTGCCAGCAGACGGGACAGGGACGCTGAAGCTTTCTTT
D: TRBD1; length: 15; J: TRBJ1-2; V: TRBV5-4; size: -; CDR3: CASSLRQGFNYGYTF; DNA: TGTGCCAGCAGCTTGCGACAGGGATTTAACTATGGCTACACCTTC
D: TRBD1; length: 13; J: TRBJ2-3; V: TRBV19; size: -; CDR3: CATTGGRGNTQYF; DNA: TGTGCCACGACAGGGGGCCGCGGTAATACGCAGTATTTT
D: -; length: 14; J: TRBJ2-2; V: TRBV27; size: -; CDR3: CASSSTTNTGELFF; DNA: TGTGCCAGCAGCTCGACAACGAACACCGGGGAGCTGTTTTTT
D: -; length: 15; J: TRBJ1-2; V: TRBV24-1; size: -; CDR3: CATSDPREVNYGYTF; DNA: TGTGCCACCAGTGATCCTCGAGAGGTTAACTATGGCTACACCTTC
D: TRBD2; length: 16; J: TRBJ2-2; V: TRBV5-1; size: -; CDR3: CASGPGLAGFTGELFF; DNA: TGCGCCAGCGGACCCGGACTAGCGGGGTTCACCGGGGAGCTGTTTTTT
D: TRBD2; length: 16; J: TRBJ2-7; V: TRBV3-1/TRBV3-2; size: -; CDR3: CASSKRTGTSGHEQYF; DNA: TGTGCCAGCAGCAAACGCACCGGGACTAGCGGCCACGAGCAGTACTTC
D: -; length: 20; J: TRBJ2-3; V: TRBV23-1; size: -; CDR3: CASSRWGPWQGSFGTDTQYF; DNA: TGCGCCAGCAGTCGTTGGGGGCCCTGGCAGGGGAGTTTCGGCACAGATACGCAGTATTTT
D: -; length: 15; J: TRBJ2-2; V: TRBV10-1; size: -; CDR3: CASSETVLSTGELFF; DNA: TGCGCCAGCAGTGAGACAGTCCTCTCGACCGGGGAGCTGTTTTTT
D: TRBD1; length: 15; J: TRBJ1-2; V: TRBV6-1; size: -; CDR3: CASSNPGQGSYGYTF; DNA: TGTGCCAGCAGTAATCCGGGACAGGGAAGCTATGGCTACACCTTC
D: TRBD1; length: 13; J: TRBJ1-2; V: TRBV12-3/TRBV12-4; size: -; CDR3: CASLLQGPRGYTF; DNA: TGTGCCAGTTTGCTACAGGGGCCTCGAGGCTACACCTTC
D: -; length: 14; J: TRBJ2-7; V: TRBV2; size: -; CDR3: CARGGGGRSYEQYF; DNA: TGTGCCCGCGGGGGAGGGGGGCGGTCCTACGAGCAGTACTTC
D: -; length: 14; J: TRBJ1-2; V: TRBV28; size: -; CDR3: CASSLSGGAYGYTF; DNA: TGTGCCAGCAGTTTATCGGGGGGGGCCTATGGCTACACCTTC
D: TRBD2; length: 12; J: TRBJ2-3; V: TRBV24-1; size: -; CDR3: CATSGEGDTQYF; DNA: TGTGCCACCAGTGGGGAGGGAGATACGCAGTATTTT
D: -; length: 15; J: TRBJ1-5; V: TRBV4-2; size: -; CDR3: CASSQKQGEGQPQHF; DNA: TGTGCCAGCAGCCAAAAACAGGGAGAAGGGCAGCCCCAGCATTTT
D: TRBD1; length: 15; J: TRBJ2-4; V: TRBV27; size: -; CDR3: CASSFSTGGGDIQYF; DNA: TGTGCCAGCAGTTTTTCTACAGGGGGTGGGGACATTCAGTACTTC
D: TRBD1; length: 14; J: TRBJ1-1; V: TRBV2; size: -; CDR3: CASRTQGASEMAFF; DNA: TGTGCCAGCAGAACACAGGGGGCCTCGGAGATGGCTTTCTTT
D: -; length: 13; J: TRBJ2-4; V: TRBV6-2/TRBV6-3; size: -; CDR3: CASSYSRGNIQYF; DNA: TGTGCCAGCAGTTACTCAAGGGGAAACATTCAGTACTTC
D: TRBD1; length: 12; J: TRBJ1-2; V: TRBV29-1; size: -; CDR3: CSVVPQGLGYTF; DNA: TGCAGCGTGGTACCACAGGGGTTGGGCTACACCTTC
D: -; length: 14; J: TRBJ2-3; V: TRBV27; size: -; CDR3: CASSLGTRTDTQYF; DNA: TGTGCCAGCAGTTTAGGCACCCGCACAGATACGCAGTATTTT
D: -; length: 15; J: TRBJ1-3; V: TRBV9; size: -; CDR3: CASSLNGGSGNTIYF; DNA: TGTGCCAGCAGCCTCAACGGGGGGAGTGGAAACACCATATATTTT
D: -; length: 16; J: TRBJ2-2; V: TRBV18; size: -; CDR3: CASSPMVPRSTGELFF; DNA: TGTGCCAGCTCACCAATGGTTCCGAGGAGTACCGGGGAGCTGTTTTTT
D: -; length: 14; J: TRBJ1-2; V: TRBV6-5; size: -; CDR3: CASSPTGEIYGYTF; DNA: TGTGCCAGCAGCCCCACGGGGGAAATCTATGGCTACACCTTC
D: TRBD1; length: 16; J: TRBJ1-2; V: TRBV6-1; size: few; CDR3: CASSEPGMDREVGYTF; DNA: TGTGCCAGCAGTGAACCGGGGATGGACAGGGAGGTAGGCTACACCTTC
D: -; length: 14; J: TRBJ1-1; V: TRBV9; size: -; CDR3: CASSVDSGDTEAFF; DNA: TGTGCCAGCAGCGTAGATTCGGGGGACACTGAAGCTTTCTTT
D: -; length: 13; J: TRBJ1-2; V: TRBV19; size: -; CDR3: CASSLQGPYGYTF; DNA: TGTGCCAGCAGCCTTCAGGGTCCCTATGGCTACACCTTC
D: TRBD1; length: 15; J: TRBJ1-5; V: TRBV7-8; size: -; CDR3: CASTIGTGANQPQHF; DNA: TGTGCCAGCACCATAGGGACAGGAGCTAATCAGCCCCAGCATTTT
D: -; length: 15; J: TRBJ2-2; V: TRBV7-2; size: -; CDR3: CASSPWAPAAGELFF; DNA: TGTGCCAGCAGCCCATGGGCCCCCGCCGCCGGGGAGCTGTTTTTT
D: TRBD1; length: 12; J: TRBJ1-2; V: TRBV2; size: -; CDR3: CASNLQGMGYTF; DNA: TGTGCCAGCAACCTACAGGGGATGGGCTACACCTTC
D: -; length: 13; J: TRBJ1-1; V: TRBV9; size: -; CDR3: CASSVSGDTEAFF; DNA: TGTGCCAGCAGCGTTAGTGGAGACACTGAAGCTTTCTTT
D: TRBD1; length: 13; J: TRBJ1-1; V: TRBV6-5; size: -; CDR3: CASTGTGYTEAFF; DNA: TGTGCCAGCACCGGGACAGGGTACACTGAAGCTTTCTTT
D: TRBD1; length: 16; J: TRBJ1-1; V: TRBV7-8; size: -; CDR3: CASSLGVTGMNTEAFF; DNA: TGTGCCAGCAGCTTAGGGGTGACAGGGATGAACACTGAAGCTTTCTTT
D: -; length: 13; J: TRBJ2-1; V: TRBV4-2; size: -; CDR3: CASRTKGDNEQFF; DNA: TGTGCCAGCAGGACAAAGGGAGACAATGAGCAGTTCTTC
D: -; length: 15; J: TRBJ2-7; V: TRBV28; size: few; CDR3: CASIPGTRGVNEQYF; DNA: TGTGCCAGCATCCCGGGGACCAGGGGTGTAAACGAGCAGTACTTC
D: TRBD2; length: 16; J: TRBJ2-2; V: TRBV4-2; size: -; CDR3: CASSQDPSGGWGELFF; DNA: TGTGCCAGCAGCCAAGACCCCAGCGGGGGATGGGGGGAGCTGTTTTTT
D: TRBD2; length: 14; J: TRBJ2-3; V: TRBV30; size: -; CDR3: CAWISGVSTDTQYF; DNA: TGTGCCTGGATTAGCGGGGTTAGCACAGATACGCAGTATTTT
D: -; length: 16; J: TRBJ2-1; V: TRBV6-5; size: -; CDR3: CASSYSGHSSYNEQFF; DNA: TGTGCCAGCAGTTATAGCGGTCACAGCTCCTACAATGAGCAGTTCTTC
D: TRBD2; length: 16; J: TRBJ2-3; V: TRBV5-4; size: -; CDR3: CASSFRLAGDTDTQYF; DNA: TGTGCCAGCAGCTTCCGACTAGCGGGGGACACAGATACGCAGTATTTT
D: TRBD2; length: 14; J: TRBJ2-3; V: TRBV18; size: -; CDR3: CASSPTSVTDTQYF; DNA: TGTGCCAGCTCACCAACTAGCGTTACAGATACGCAGTATTTT
D: -; length: 15; J: TRBJ2-1; V: TRBV7-7; size: -; CDR3: CASSPQTGSYNEQFF; DNA: TGTGCCAGCAGCCCACAGACAGGCTCCTACAATGAGCAGTTCTTC